A single sample gave rise to the 7 T cell receptor beta chains below, sequenced in a study of blood T cell repertoires in COVID-19. This table comes from immunoSEQ multiplex PCR, and its TCRdb copy is limited to in-frame clones, with some not included. The sample yields around 46,000 clones, roughly 86% seen once. The sequencing input was PBMCs or T cells enriched from blood (not recorded which). All receptors come from a woman aged 45-59 years who had recovered from COVID-19.

CDR3 region: CASRWAGEAFF. The CDR3 DNA reads TGTGCCAGCAGATGGGCCGGTGAAGCTTTCTTT. The chain carries TRBV12-3 or TRBV12-4 and TRBJ1-1; D unresolved. CDR3 length: 11 residues. The V gene lost 6 bases and the J gene lost 7 bases, with 9 bases spanning the gap.

V is TRBV5-6 and J is TRBJ2-1, with D unresolved. The length of the CDR3 is 13 residues. Trimming took off 0 bases at V and 7 bases at J, with 8 bases between the two ends. CDR1 is SGHDT and CDR2 is YYEEEE in the germline V gene. DNA of the CDR3: TGTGCCAGCAGCTTGGATATGACAAATGAGCAGTTCTTC. Translated, it gives CASSLDMTNEQFF. Drawing the rest from reference TRBV5-6 and TRBJ2-1, the complete variable domain is DAGVTQSPTHLIKTRGQQVTLRCSPKSGHDTVSWYQQALGQGPQFIFQYYEEEERQRGNFPDRFSGHQFPNYSSELNVNALLLGDSALYLCASSLDMTNEQFFGPGTRLTVL.

This sequence joins TRBV30 and TRBJ2-2, with TRBD2 matching over 15 bases. Germline V gene lookup returns CDR1 GTSNPN and CDR2 SVGIG (reference sequence). This CDR3 spans 15 amino acids. V lost 2 bases to trimming and J lost 7 bases; unmatched junction nucleotides: 2. The CDR3, as DNA: TGTGCCTGGAGTTGGACTAGCGGGGGGGACGGGGAGCTGTTTTTT. It specifies CAWSWTSGGDGELFF.

This rearrangement joins TRBV6-2 or TRBV6-3 to TRBJ2-3; D is possibly TRBD2 (6 bases). The length of the CDR3 is 14 residues. The germline V gene encodes CDR1 MNHEY and CDR2 SVGEGT. V shed 0 bases and J shed 9 bases, with 13 bases lying between them. The CDR3 DNA follows: TGTGCCAGCAGTTACTCCACCGAGCGGGTGACGCAGTATTTT. Residues: CASSYSTERVTQYF.

This clone was observed a handful of times. V is TRBV19 and J is TRBJ2-2; 10 nucleotides agree with TRBD2. The V gene's germline CDR1 is LNHDA and CDR2 SQIVND (reference sequence). V dropped 6 bases and J dropped 11; count of bases not matched to a gene: 6. This CDR3 comprises 13 residues. The CDR3 sequence: CASRLAGAIELFF. Here the CDR3 DNA reads TGTGCCAGTAGGCTAGCGGGAGCGATAGAGCTGTTTTTT.

The chain has TRBV13 and TRBJ2-1, with D perhaps TRBD2 (7 bases). V lost 1 base and J lost 3, with 16 bases in between. The CDR3 sequence is 17 residues long. Germline assignment: CDR1 PRHDT and CDR2 FYEKMQ (reference sequence). The CDR3 coding sequence is TGTGCCAGCAGCTTAGAGGGACGGGGGGCGGTCTACAATGAGCAGTTCTTC. Translated, it gives CASSLEGRGAVYNEQFF.

The gene calls are TRBV3-1 (or the pseudogene TRBV3-2) and TRBJ2-1, with TRBD2 matching over 7 bases. Trimming at V came to 4 bases and at J to 0 bases, leaving 6 bases not matched to a gene. The CDR3 spans 16 residues. CDR1 LGHDT and CDR2 YNNKEL come from the germline V gene (reference sequence). The CDR3 DNA follows: TGTGCCAGCAGCCGAGACGGCGGGAGCTCCTACAATGAGCAGTTCTTC. Amino acid sequence: CASSRDGGSSYNEQFF.